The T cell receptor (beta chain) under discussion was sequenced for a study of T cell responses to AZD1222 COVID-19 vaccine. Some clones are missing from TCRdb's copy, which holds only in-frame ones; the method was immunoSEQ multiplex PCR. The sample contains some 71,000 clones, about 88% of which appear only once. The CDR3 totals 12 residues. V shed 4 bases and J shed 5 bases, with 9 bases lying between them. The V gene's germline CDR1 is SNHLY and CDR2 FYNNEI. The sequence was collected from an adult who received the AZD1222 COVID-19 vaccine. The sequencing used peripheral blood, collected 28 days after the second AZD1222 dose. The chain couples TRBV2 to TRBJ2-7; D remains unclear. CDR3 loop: CASSGPGDEQYF. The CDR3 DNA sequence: TGTGCCAGCAGTGGGCCAGGAGACGAGCAGTACTTC.